This T cell receptor (beta chain) was recorded in a study of T cell clonality in common variable immunodeficiency. Generated by immunoSEQ multiplex PCR, the TCRdb table keeps only in-frame clones and is missing some. The sample offers under 45,000 clones and no singletons, the top ten holding under 1.5%. Trimming at V came to 4 bases and at J to 7 bases, leaving 8 bases not matched to a gene. The CDR3 consists of 15 residues. From germline, CDR1 is SGHRS and CDR2 YFSETQ. Both groups were predominantly of Caucasian heritage. This clone was detected ten times or more. From the germline J gene comes the end of the CDR3, since the read stops 3 residues before it.

The chain recombines TRBV5-1 with TRBJ2-1; 10 bases align to TRBD2. Sequenced material: peripheral blood mononuclear cells. This receptor was obtained from a person between 18 and 75 years old in good health. The part of the CDR3 DNA that was read is TGCGCCAGCAGCCGCCTAGCGGGAGAGGGAAATGAG. It yields the protein CASSRLAGEGNE. Given in full, the CDR3 is CASSRLAGEGNEQFF.